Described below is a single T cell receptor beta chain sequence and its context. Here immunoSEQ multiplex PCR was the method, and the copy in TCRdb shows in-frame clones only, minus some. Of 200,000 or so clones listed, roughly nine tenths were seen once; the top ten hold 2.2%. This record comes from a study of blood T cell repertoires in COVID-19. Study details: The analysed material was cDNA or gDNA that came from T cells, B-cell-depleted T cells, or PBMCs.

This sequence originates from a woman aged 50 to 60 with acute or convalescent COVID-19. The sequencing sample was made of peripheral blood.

CDR3 loop: CASSQEVFSGDQETQYF. DNA of the CDR3: TGTGCCAGCAGCCAAGAAGTTTTTTCAGGGGATCAAGAGACCCAGTACTTC. The chain is built from TRBV3-1 (or the pseudogene TRBV3-2) and TRBJ2-5, with a weak D call TRBD1 (6 bases). This CDR3 has 17 amino acids. Trimming removed 0 bases at V and 2 bases at J, with 16 bases between. From germline, CDR1 is LGHDT and CDR2 YNNKEL (reference sequence).